The rows below give T cell receptor beta chains drawn from one sample of a study of blood T cells in healthy people across ages. TCRdb recomputed calls from the 5' RACE reads with MiXCR, one row per CDR3 protein. This table has roughly 730,000 distinct CDR3 sequences, around 50% appearing once. The sequenced material came from blood. The source is a man aged 35-49 years in good health. Both conserved end residues are part of each CDR3. The D gene is left open where the match is weak. A clone size is listed for some rows: how often the clone was seen (once, few, many), or a class if it is expanded.

>-|few|TRBV25-1|TRBJ2-6
TGTGCCAGCAGTCAACAGTTCGCGGGAAGCTCTGGGGCCAACGTCCTGACTTTC
CASSQQFAGSSGANVLTF
>TRBD1|-|TRBV7-2|TRBJ2-4
TGTGCCAGCAGCTCTGGGACAGGGGAGGGGGTAGCCAAAAACATTCAGTACTTC
CASSSGTGEGVAKNIQYF
>TRBD1|-|TRBV5-1|TRBJ2-2
TGCGCCAGCAGACGGACAGGGCCGGGGAACACCGGGGAGCTGTTTTTT
CASRRTGPGNTGELFF
>TRBD1|-|TRBV25-1|TRBJ2-7
TGTGCCAGGAACCGGGACAGTCGACGAAGCGACTACGAGCAGTACTTC
CARNRDSRRSDYEQYF
>-|-|TRBV4-3|TRBJ1-3
TGCGCCAGCAGCCAAGATCTGGCGAATGTGGACACCATATATTTT
CASSQDLANVDTIYF
>-|-|TRBV28|TRBJ2-1
TGTGCCAGCAGTCCGGGGCCGGTGAACGGTGAGCAGTTCTTC
CASSPGPVNGEQFF
>TRBD1|few|TRBV27|TRBJ2-1
TGTGCCAGCAGGACAGGGTCTTATGATGAGCAGTTCTTC
CASRTGSYDEQFF
>-|once|TRBV29-1|TRBJ2-5
TGCAGCCCCTACCAAGAGACCCAGTACTTC
CSPYQETQYF
>-|-|TRBV7-8|TRBJ2-5
TGTGCCAGCAGCCGTGATTCAGAGACCCAGTACTTC
CASSRDSETQYF
>-|-|TRBV4-3|TRBJ2-3
TGCGCCAGCAGCCAAGAAGGAAGGCAGGGGACAGATACGCAGTATTTT
CASSQEGRQGTDTQYF
>-|-|TRBV29-1|TRBJ2-2
TGCAGCGTTGGACACGGCCCCGGGGAGCTGTTTTTT
CSVGHGPGELFF
>-|-|TRBV28|TRBJ1-5
TGTGCCAGCCGCGTGGGCAGCAATCAGCCCCAGCATTTT
CASRVGSNQPQHF
>-|-|TRBV5-8|TRBJ1-4
TGTGCCAGCAGCCCGCGGTTGGGGACTAATGAAAAACTGTTTTTT
CASSPRLGTNEKLFF
>-|once|TRBV7-9|TRBJ2-1
TGTGCCAGCAGCGAGAGACAGGTGGCCGGGGAGCTGTTCTTC
CASSERQVAGELFF
>-|-|TRBV6-5|TRBJ2-3
TGTGCCAGCAGTTACAGGGGATCAGATACGCAGTATTTT
CASSYRGSDTQYF
>-|-|TRBV29-1|TRBJ1-1
TGCAGCGTTACGGCAACATGGATGGGGGAGGCGAACACTGAAGCTTTCTTT
CSVTATWMGEANTEAFF
>TRBD2|-|TRBV9|TRBJ2-1
TGTGCCAGCAGCCCCTATGCTACTAGCGGGAACAATGAGCAGTTCTTC
CASSPYATSGNNEQFF